Below, 12 T cell receptor beta chains from the same sample are listed, as sequenced in a study of blood T cell repertoires in COVID-19. The protocol was immunoSEQ multiplex PCR, while the TCRdb copy is restricted to in-frame clones and leaves out a portion. The table shows about 64,000 clones, with around 86% occurring only once. The specimen sequenced was peripheral blood. The receptors were sampled from a man aged 35 to 55 with acute or convalescent COVID-19.

This sequence joins TRBV20-1 and TRBJ2-3; D is possibly TRBD1 (6 bases). CDR1 is DFQATT, CDR2 SNEGSKA, per germline (reference sequence). Trimming left V 3 bases short and J 6 bases short, with 16 bases between. The CDR3 is made up of 14 amino acids. In DNA, the CDR3 is TGCAGTGCTAGTCGGGCAGGGGAAGGTGATACGCAGTATTTT. This sequence encodes CSASRAGEGDTQYF.

The chain uses TRBV28 and TRBJ1-2; 10 nucleotides line up with TRBD1. Germline CDR1 and CDR2: MDHEN and SYDVKM. With 6 bases clipped from V and 8 bases from J, the junction kept 6 bases outside the gene matches. The CDR3 consists of 13 residues. The CDR3 loop reads CASSLGQGDGYTF. In nucleotides, the CDR3 is TGTGCCAGCAGCCTCGGACAGGGGGACGGCTACACCTTC.

The chain links TRBV5-4 to TRBJ2-7; possibly TRBD2 for D (5 bases). This CDR3 spans 14 amino acids. Per germline, CDR1 SGHNT and CDR2 YYREEE (reference sequence). Trimming took off 5 bases at V and 0 bases at J, with 12 bases between the two ends. The CDR3 DNA reads as TGTGCCAGCAGACGGACTGCCGACTCCTACGAGCAGTACTTC. Translation gives CASRRTADSYEQYF.

V gene TRBV25-1 combines with J gene TRBJ2-7; a possible D gene is TRBD2 (5 bases). The CDR3 loop spans 15 amino acids. CDR1 is MGHDK, CDR2 SYGVNS, per germline. Deletions cut 2 bases from V and 5 bases from J, with 16 bases between. In DNA form, the CDR3 reads TGTGCCAGCAGTGAAGCGGGCATCCTAGTCAACGAGCAGTACTTC. Translated: CASSEAGILVNEQYF.

The chain couples TRBV7-3 to TRBJ1-6, with D perhaps matching TRBD1 (5 bases). Deletions cut 5 bases from V and 8 bases from J, with 16 bases between. The CDR3 is 15 amino acids. CDR1 SGHTA and CDR2 FQGTGA come from the germline V gene. The CDR3 bases are TGTGCCAGCAGCCCCAACGACAGCTTAGATTCACCCCTCCACTTT. It encodes CASSPNDSLDSPLHF.

This rearrangement joins TRBV11-2 to TRBJ2-7, with 12 positions matching TRBD2. This CDR3 is 15 amino acids long. Germline CDR1 SGHAT, CDR2 FQNNGV. The ends lost 1 base at V and 7 bases at J; junction bases unmatched: 5. The CDR3 DNA reads as TGTGCCAGCAGCTTAGGCGGACTAGCGGGACATGAGCAGTACTTC. It yields the protein CASSLGGLAGHEQYF. Full variable domain (outside the CDR3, taken from reference TRBV11-2 and TRBJ2-7): EAGVAQSPRYKIIEKRQSVAFWCNPISGHATLYWYQQILGQGPKLLIQFQNNGVVDDSQLPKDRFSAERLKGVDSTLKIQPAKLEDSAVYLCASSLGGLAGHEQYFGPGTRLTVT.

The chain uses TRBV10-3 and TRBJ1-1; 8 bases match TRBD1. CDR1 and CDR2 from the germline V gene are ENHRY and SYGVKD. The V gene end was trimmed by 4 bases and the J gene end by 0 bases; junction bases not matched to a gene: 13. The CDR3 totals 18 residues. CDR3 DNA: TGTGCCATCAGTGTCGTCCGGGGGACAGGCCTCATGAACACTGAAGCTTTCTTT. Translating gives CAISVVRGTGLMNTEAFF.

The genes are TRBV4-1 and TRBJ1-5, with D uncertain. The germline V gene has CDR1 MGHRA and CDR2 YSYEKL. The CDR3 spans 16 residues. V was cut by 0 bases and J by 1 base, with 10 bases left in between. CDR3 sequence (DNA): TGCGCCAGCAGCCAAGATGAGTTCGGGAGCAATCAGCCCCAGCATTTT. This encodes CASSQDEFGSNQPQHF.

The CDR3: CASKEGSQLRAGNTIYF. CDR3 DNA: TGTGCCAGCAAGGAGGGCTCCCAACTAAGGGCTGGAAACACCATATATTTT. The J gene is TRBJ1-3, the V gene TRBV28; D remains ambiguous. CDR1 is MDHEN, CDR2 SYDVKM, per germline. V lost 7 bases and J lost 2, with 21 bases in between. This CDR3 spans 17 amino acids. Looking up the rest from reference TRBV28 and TRBJ1-3 gives the full variable domain: DVKVTQSSRYLVKRTGEKVFLECVQDMDHENMFWYRQDPGLGLRLIYFSYDVKMKEKGDIPEGYSVSREKKERFSLILESASTNQTSMYLCASKEGSQLRAGNTIYFGEGSWLTVV.

The CDR3 region is CASSTPGQGADTQYF. The CDR3 DNA follows: TGTGCCAGCAGCACACCGGGACAGGGCGCAGATACGCAGTATTTT. This rearrangement joins TRBV11-2 to TRBJ2-3; 9 nucleotides match TRBD1. Germline V gives CDR1 SGHAT, CDR2 FQNNGV. V shed 5 bases and J 4 bases; nucleotides not matched to a gene: 7. This CDR3 region has 15 residues.

This clone was counted only a few times. The V gene is TRBV2, the J gene TRBJ1-5, with TRBD1 matching 10 bases. V was clipped by 6 bases and J by 6 bases; unmatched bases: 8. The V gene's germline CDR1 is SNHLY and CDR2 FYNNEI. CDR3 length equals 15 residues. The chain's CDR3 is CASSPETGGGQPQHF. The CDR3 nucleotides are TGTGCCAGCAGCCCAGAGACAGGGGGCGGTCAGCCCCAGCATTTT.

This sequence joins TRBV19 and TRBJ2-7; possible D gene TRBD1, 6 bases. The V gene lost 3 bases and the J gene lost 5 bases, with 20 bases spanning the gap. The germline gives CDR1 LNHDA, CDR2 SQIVND (reference sequence). The CDR3 covers 16 residues. The CDR3 loop reads CASSIGTPNADHEQYF. Here the CDR3 DNA reads TGTGCCAGTAGTATCGGGACACCAAACGCGGACCACGAGCAGTACTTC.